This T cell receptor (beta chain) is from a study of T cell responses to AZD1222 COVID-19 vaccine. The CDR3 is made up of 11 amino acids. Germline CDR1 and CDR2: SGHRS and YFSETQ. V was clipped by 5 bases and J by 5 bases, with 7 bases between them. Sequencing was performed with immunoSEQ multiplex PCR; in TCRdb, only in-frame clones are kept and a portion is missing. The table records 77,000 or so clones, around 87% of them present only once. The chain is built from TRBV5-1 and TRBJ2-5; D is uncertain. Sequencing used peripheral blood, obtained 28 days after the second AZD1222 dose. The sequence derives from an adult who received the AZD1222 COVID-19 vaccine. The CDR3: CASRHEETQYF. In DNA form, the CDR3 reads TGCGCCAGCAGGCATGAGGAGACCCAGTACTTC. The complete variable domain, with remaining parts taken from reference TRBV5-1 and TRBJ2-5, reads KAGVTQTPRYLIKTRGQQVTLSCSPISGHRSVSWYQQTPGQGLQFLFEYFSETQRNKGNFPGRFSGRQFSNSRSEMNVSTLELGDSALYLCASRHEETQYFGPGTRLLVL.